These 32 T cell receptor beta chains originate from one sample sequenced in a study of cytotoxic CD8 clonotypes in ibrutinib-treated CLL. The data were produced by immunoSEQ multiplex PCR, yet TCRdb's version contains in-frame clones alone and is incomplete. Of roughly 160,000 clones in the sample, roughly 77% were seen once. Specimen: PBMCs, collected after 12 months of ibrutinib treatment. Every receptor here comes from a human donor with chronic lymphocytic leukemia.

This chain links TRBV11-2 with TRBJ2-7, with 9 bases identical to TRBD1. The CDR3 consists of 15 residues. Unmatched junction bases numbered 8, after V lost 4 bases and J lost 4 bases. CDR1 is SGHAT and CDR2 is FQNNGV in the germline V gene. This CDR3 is CASSSGTGPAYEQYF. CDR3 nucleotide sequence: TGTGCCAGCAGCTCCGGGACAGGGCCGGCGTACGAGCAGTACTTC.

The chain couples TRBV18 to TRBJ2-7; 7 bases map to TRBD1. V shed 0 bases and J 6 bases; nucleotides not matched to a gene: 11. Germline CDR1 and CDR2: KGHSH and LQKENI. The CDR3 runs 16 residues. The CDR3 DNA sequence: TGTGCCAGCTCACCACCCATCGGCCAGGGGGAGTCCGAGCAGTACTTC. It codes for CASSPPIGQGESEQYF.

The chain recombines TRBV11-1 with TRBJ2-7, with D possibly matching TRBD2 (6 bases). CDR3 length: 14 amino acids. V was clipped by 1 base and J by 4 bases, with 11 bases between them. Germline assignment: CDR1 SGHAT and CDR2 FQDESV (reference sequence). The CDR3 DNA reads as TGTGCCAGCAGCTTAGGTGGAGGGAGATACGAGCAGTACTTC. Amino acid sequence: CASSLGGGRYEQYF.

CDR3 coding DNA: TGTGCCAGCAGCTGGACAGGGGAACGGTATGGCTACACCTTC. Translated: CASSWTGERYGYTF. The rearrangement joins TRBV7-2 to TRBJ1-2, with 9 bases identical to TRBD1. Unmatched junction bases numbered 5, after V lost 4 bases and J lost 5 bases. The CDR3 contains 14 residues. Looked up from germline, CDR1 is SGHTA and CDR2 is FQGNSA. Complete variable domain (other parts from reference TRBV7-2 and TRBJ1-2): GAGVSQSPSNKVTEKGKDVELRCDPISGHTALYWYRQSLGQGLEFLIYFQGNSAPDKSGLPSDRFSAERTGGSVSTLTIQRTQQEDSAVYLCASSWTGERYGYTFGSGTRLTVV.

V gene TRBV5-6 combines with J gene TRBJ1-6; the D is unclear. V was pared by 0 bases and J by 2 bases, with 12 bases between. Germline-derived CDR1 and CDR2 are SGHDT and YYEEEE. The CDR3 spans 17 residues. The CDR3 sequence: CASSLVPSAAYNSPLHF. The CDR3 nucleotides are TGTGCCAGCAGCTTGGTCCCCTCGGCAGCCTATAATTCACCCCTCCACTTT. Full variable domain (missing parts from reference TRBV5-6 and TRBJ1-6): DAGVTQSPTHLIKTRGQQVTLRCSPKSGHDTVSWYQQALGQGPQFIFQYYEEEERQRGNFPDRFSGHQFPNYSSELNVNALLLGDSALYLCASSLVPSAAYNSPLHFGNGTRLTVT.

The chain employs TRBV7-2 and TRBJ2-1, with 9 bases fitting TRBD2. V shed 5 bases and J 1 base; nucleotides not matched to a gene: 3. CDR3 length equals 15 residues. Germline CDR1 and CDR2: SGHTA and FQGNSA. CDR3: CASSETSGSYNEQFF. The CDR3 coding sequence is TGTGCCAGCAGCGAGACTAGCGGTTCCTACAATGAGCAGTTCTTC. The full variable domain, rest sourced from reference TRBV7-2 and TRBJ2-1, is GAGVSQSPSNKVTEKGKDVELRCDPISGHTALYWYRQSLGQGLEFLIYFQGNSAPDKSGLPSDRFSAERTGGSVSTLTIQRTQQEDSAVYLCASSETSGSYNEQFFGPGTRLTVL.

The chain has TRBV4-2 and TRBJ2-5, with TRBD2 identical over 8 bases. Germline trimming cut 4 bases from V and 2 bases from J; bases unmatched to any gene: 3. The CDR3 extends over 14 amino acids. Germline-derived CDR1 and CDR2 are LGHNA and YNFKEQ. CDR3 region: CASSPERGQETQYF. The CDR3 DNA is TGTGCCAGCAGCCCGGAGCGGGGGCAAGAGACCCAGTACTTC.

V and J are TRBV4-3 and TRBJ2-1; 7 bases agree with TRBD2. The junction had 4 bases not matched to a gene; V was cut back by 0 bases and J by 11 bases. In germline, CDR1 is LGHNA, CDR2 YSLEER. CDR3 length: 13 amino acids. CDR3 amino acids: CASSQDGGLKQFF. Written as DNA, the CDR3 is TGCGCCAGCAGCCAAGACGGGGGGTTGAAGCAGTTCTTC.

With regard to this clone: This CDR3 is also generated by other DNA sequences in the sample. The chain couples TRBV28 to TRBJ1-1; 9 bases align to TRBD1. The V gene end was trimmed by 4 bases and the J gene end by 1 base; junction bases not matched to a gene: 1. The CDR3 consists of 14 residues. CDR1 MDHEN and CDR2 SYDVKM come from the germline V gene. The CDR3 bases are TGTGCCAGCAGTTCGGGACAGGGGAACACTGAAGCTTTCTTT. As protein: CASSSGQGNTEAFF.

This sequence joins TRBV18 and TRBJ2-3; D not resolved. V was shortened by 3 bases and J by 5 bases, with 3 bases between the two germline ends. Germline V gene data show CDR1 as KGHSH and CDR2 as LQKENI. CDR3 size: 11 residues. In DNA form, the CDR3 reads TGTGCCAGCTCACCTAGAGATACGCAGTATTTT. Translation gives CASSPRDTQYF.

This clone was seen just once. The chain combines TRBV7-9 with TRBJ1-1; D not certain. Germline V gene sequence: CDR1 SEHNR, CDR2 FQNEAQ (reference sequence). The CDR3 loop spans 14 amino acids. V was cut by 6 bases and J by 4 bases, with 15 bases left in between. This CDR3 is CASSSQTQVTEAFF. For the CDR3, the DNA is TGTGCCAGCAGTTCTCAAACCCAGGTCACTGAAGCTTTCTTT.

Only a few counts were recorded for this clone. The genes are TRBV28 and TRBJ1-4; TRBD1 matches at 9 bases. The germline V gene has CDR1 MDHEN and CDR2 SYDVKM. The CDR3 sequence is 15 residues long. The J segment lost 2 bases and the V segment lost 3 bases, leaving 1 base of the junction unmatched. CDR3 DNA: TGTGCCAGCAGTTTGACAGGGGGGACTAATGAAAAACTGTTTTTT. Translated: CASSLTGGTNEKLFF.

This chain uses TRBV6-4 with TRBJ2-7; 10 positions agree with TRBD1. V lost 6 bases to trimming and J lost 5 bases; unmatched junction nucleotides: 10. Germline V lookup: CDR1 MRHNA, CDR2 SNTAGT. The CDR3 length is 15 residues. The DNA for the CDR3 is TGTGCCAGCAGAGAAGGACAGGGGGACGGGAACGAGCAGTACTTC. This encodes CASREGQGDGNEQYF.

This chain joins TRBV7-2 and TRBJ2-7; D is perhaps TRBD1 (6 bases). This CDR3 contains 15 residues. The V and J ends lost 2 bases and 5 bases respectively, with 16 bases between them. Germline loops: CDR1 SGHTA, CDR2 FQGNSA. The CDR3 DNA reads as TGTGCCAGCAGCTTAACTCCTTGGGGGCCCCACGAGCAGTACTTC. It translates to CASSLTPWGPHEQYF.

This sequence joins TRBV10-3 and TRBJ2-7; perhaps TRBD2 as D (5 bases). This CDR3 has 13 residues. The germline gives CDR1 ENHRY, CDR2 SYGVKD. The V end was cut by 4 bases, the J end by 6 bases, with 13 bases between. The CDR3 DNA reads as TGTGCCATCAGTGCACTAGACATTGCCGAGCAGTACTTC. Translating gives CAISALDIAEQYF.

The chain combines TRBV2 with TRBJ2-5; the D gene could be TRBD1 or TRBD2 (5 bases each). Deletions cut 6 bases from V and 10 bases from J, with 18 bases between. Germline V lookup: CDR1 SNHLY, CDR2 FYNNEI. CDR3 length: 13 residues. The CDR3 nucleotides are TGTGCCAGCAGGACACAGCGGACCAGGGTCCAGTACTTC. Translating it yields CASRTQRTRVQYF.

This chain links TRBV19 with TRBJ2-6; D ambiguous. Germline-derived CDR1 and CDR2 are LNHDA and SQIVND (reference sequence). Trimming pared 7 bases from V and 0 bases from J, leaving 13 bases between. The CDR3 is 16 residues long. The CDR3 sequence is CASKRGGSSGANVLTF. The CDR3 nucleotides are TGTGCCAGTAAGCGCGGCGGTAGCTCTGGGGCCAACGTCCTGACTTTC.

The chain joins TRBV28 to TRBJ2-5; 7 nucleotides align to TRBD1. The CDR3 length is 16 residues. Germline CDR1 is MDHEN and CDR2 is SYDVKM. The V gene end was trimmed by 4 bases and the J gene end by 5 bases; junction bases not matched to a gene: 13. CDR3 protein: CASSWGTALSGETQYF. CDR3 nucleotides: TGTGCCAGCAGTTGGGGGACAGCTCTCTCGGGGGAGACCCAGTACTTC.

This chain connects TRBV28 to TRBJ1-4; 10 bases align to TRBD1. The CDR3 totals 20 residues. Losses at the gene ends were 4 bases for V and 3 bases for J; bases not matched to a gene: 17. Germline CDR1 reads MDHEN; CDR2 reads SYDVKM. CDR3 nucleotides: TGTGCCAGCAGTTCCGCCTCCGGGACAGGGGTAGACGGGCCTAATGAAAAACTGTTTTTT. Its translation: CASSSASGTGVDGPNEKLFF.

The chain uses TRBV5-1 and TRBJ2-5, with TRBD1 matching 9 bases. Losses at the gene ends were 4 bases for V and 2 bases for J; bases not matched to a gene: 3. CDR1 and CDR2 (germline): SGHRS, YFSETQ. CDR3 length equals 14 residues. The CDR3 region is CASSRTGAQETQYF. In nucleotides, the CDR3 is TGCGCCAGCAGCCGGACAGGGGCTCAAGAGACCCAGTACTTC. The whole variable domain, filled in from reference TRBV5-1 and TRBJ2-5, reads KAGVTQTPRYLIKTRGQQVTLSCSPISGHRSVSWYQQTPGQGLQFLFEYFSETQRNKGNFPGRFSGRQFSNSRSEMNVSTLELGDSALYLCASSRTGAQETQYFGPGTRLLVL.

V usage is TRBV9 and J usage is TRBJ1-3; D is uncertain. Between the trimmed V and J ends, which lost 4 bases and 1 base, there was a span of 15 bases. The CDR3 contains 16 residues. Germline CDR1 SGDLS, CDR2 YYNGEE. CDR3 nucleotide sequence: TGTGCCAGCAGCAAAGGCGAGACCCTATCTGGAAACACCATATATTTT. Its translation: CASSKGETLSGNTIYF.

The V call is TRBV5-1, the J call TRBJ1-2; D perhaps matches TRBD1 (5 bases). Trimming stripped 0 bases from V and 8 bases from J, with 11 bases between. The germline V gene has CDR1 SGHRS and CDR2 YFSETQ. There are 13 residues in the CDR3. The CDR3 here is CASSLGAGKGYTF. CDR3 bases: TGCGCCAGCAGCTTGGGAGCAGGGAAAGGCTACACCTTC.

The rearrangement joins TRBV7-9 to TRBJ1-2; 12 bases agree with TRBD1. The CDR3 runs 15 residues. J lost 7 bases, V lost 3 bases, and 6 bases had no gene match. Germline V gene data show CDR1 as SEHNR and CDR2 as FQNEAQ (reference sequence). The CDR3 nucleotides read TGTGCCAGCAGCTTGGGACAGGGGGCAGGAGGTGGCTACACCTTC. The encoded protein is CASSLGQGAGGGYTF.

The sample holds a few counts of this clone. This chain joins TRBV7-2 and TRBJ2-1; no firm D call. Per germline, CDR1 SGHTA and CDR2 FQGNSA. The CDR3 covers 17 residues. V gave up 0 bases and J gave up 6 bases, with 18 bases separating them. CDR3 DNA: TGTGCCAGCAGCTTAGCGGCTGGCGTGTCACTCTTCAATGAGCAGTTCTTC. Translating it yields CASSLAAGVSLFNEQFF.

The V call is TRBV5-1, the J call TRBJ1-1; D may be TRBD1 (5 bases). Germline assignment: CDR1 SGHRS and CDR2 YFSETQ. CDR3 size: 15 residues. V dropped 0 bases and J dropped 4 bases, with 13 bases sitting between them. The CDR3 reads CASSLGRRDPTEAFF. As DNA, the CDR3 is TGCGCCAGCAGCTTGGGGCGACGGGACCCCACTGAAGCTTTCTTT.

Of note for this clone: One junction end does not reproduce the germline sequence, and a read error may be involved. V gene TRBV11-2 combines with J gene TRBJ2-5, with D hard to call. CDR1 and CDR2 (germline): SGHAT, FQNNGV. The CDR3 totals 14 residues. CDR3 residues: CASQLTSPQGTQYF. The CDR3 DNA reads TGTGCCTCTCAGCTCACCTCACCTCAAGGGACCCAGTACTTC.

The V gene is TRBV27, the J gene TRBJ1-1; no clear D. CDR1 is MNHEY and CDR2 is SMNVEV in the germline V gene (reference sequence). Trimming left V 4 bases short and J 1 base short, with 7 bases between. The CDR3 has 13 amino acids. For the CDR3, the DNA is TGTGCCAGCAGTTCCAAAGGGAACACTGAAGCTTTCTTT. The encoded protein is CASSSKGNTEAFF.

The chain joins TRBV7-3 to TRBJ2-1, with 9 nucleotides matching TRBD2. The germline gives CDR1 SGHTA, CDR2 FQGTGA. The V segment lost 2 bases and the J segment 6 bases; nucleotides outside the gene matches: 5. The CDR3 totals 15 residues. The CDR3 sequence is CASSLGSGRSNEQFF. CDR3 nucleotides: TGTGCCAGCAGCTTAGGTAGCGGGAGATCCAATGAGCAGTTCTTC.

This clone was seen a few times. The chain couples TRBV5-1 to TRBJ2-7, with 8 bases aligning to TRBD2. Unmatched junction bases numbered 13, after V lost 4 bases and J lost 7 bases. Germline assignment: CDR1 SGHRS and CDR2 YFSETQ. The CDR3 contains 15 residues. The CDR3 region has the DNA TGCGCCAGCAGCCCCGTGGGTAGCGGGATCGGGGAGCAGTACTTC. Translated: CASSPVGSGIGEQYF.

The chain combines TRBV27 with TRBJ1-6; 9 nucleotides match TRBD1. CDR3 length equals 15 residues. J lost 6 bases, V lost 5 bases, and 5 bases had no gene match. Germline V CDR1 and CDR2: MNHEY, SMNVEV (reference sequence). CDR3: CASSARGQGNSPLHF. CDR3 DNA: TGTGCCAGCAGTGCAAGGGGACAGGGTAATTCACCCCTCCACTTT.

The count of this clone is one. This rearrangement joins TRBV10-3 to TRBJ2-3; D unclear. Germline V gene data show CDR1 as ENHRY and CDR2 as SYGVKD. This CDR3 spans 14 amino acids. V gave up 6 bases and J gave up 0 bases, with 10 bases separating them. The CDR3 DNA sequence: TGTGCCATCAGCCCGCAAACTAGCACAGATACGCAGTATTTT. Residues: CAISPQTSTDTQYF.

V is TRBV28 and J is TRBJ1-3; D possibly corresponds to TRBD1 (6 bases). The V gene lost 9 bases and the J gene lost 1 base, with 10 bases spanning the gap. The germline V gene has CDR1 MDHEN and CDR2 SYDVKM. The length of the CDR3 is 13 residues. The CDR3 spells CASHTGSGNTIYF. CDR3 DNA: TGTGCCAGTCATACAGGGTCTGGAAACACCATATATTTT.